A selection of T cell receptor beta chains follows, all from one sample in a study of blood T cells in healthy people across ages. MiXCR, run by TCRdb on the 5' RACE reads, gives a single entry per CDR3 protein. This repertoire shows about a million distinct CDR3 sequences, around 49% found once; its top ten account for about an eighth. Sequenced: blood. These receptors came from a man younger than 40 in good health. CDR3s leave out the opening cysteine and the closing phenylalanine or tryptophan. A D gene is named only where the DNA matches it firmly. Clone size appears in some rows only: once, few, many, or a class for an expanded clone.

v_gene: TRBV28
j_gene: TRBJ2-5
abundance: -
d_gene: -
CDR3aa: AGSFEYEQY

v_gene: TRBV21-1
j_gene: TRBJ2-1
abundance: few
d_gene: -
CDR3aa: ASSPPGTSGAPLYNEQF

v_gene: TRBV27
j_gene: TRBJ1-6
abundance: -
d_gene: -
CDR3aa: ASSSEGPQFSYNSPLH

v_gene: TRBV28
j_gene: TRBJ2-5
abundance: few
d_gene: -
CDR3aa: ASSFTGETQY

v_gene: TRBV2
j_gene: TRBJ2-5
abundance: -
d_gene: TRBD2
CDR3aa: ASTERGGLETQY

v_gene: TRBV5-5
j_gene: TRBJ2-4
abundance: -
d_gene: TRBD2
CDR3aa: ASSLATGTSGVLGTKNIQY

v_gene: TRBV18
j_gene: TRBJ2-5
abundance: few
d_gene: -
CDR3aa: ASSPLQQETQY

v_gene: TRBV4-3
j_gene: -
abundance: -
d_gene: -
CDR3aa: ASSQDSGVETQY

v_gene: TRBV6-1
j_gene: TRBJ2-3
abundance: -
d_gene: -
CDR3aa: ASPDKGGTDTQY

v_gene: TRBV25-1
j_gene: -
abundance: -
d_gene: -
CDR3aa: ASSGLLGGREQY

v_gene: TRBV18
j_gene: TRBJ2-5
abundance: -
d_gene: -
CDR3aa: ASSPPGAAVETQY

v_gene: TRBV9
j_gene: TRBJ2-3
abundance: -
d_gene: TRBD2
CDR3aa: ASSVETSGGADDTQY

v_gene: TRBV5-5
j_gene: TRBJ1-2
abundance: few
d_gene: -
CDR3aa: ASSLYQGLNGYT

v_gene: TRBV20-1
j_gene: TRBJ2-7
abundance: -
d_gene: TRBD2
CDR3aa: SARDTGGAYEQY

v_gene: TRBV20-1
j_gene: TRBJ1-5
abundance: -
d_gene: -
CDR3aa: SASPGPTYNQPQH

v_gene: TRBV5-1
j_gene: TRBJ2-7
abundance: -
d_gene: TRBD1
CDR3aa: ASSFEPWGQGVQY

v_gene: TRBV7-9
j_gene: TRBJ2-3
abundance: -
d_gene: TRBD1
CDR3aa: ASNRDRGSTDTQY

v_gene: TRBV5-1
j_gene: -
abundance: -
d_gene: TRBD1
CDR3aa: ASSKPGQAYEQY

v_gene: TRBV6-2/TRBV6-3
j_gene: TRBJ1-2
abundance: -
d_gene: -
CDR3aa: ASTHGGGGGYGYT

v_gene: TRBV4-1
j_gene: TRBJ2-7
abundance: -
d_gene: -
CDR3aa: ASSEATGRNYEQY

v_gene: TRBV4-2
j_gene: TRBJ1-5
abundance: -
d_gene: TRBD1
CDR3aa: ASSQASGQGVLPQH

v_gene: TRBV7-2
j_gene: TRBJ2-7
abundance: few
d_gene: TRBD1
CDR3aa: ASSSRQGRPPYEQY

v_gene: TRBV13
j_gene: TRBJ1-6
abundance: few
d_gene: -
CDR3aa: ASSSWGGGNSPLH

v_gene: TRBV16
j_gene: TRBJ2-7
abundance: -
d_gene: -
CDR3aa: ASSQWSGSYEQY

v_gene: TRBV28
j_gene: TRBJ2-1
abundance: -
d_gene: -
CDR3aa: ASSPGDGLNEQF

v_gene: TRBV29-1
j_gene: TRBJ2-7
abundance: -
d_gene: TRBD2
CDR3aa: SVGFRGGSYEQY

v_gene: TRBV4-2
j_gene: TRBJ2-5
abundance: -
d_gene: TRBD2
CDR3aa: ASSQDRISGGLETQY

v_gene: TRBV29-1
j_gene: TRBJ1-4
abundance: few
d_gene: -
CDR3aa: SVPGRTNEKLF

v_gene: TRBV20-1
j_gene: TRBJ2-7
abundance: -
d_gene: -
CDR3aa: SARPTVEQY

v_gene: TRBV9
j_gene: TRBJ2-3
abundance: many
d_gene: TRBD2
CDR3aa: ASSVVPSGGGADTQY

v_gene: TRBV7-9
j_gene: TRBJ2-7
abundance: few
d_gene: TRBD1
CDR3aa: ASSPRTGAGEQY

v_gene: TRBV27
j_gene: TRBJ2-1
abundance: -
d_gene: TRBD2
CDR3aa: ASSLSSGGVDEQF

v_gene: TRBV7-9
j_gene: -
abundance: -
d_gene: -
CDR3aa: ASSPIGPYEQY

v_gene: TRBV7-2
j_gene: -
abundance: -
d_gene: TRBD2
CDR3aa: ASSLVGEGTLGNQPQY

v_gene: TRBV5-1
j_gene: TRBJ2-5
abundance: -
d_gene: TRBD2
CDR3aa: ASSLMPSGGTSEQY

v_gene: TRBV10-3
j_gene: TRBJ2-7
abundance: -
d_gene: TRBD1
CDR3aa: AISDPTGRGSYEQY

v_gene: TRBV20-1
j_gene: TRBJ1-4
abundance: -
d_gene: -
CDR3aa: SARPTGLATNEKLF

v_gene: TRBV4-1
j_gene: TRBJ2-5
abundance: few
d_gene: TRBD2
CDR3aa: ASSRLAGISQETQY

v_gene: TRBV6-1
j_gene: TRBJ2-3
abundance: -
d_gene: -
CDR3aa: ASTTPQPSTQY

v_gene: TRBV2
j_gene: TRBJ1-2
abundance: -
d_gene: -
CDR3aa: ASSKELPDGYT

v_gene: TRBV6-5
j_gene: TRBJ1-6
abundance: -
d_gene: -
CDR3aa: ASRNSPLH

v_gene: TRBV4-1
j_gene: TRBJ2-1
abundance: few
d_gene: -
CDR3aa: ASSQEGGPGYNEQF

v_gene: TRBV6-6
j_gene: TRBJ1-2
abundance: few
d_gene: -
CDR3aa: ASSTGRDNINYGYT

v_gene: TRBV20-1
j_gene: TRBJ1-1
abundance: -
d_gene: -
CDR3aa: SARKDWVTEAF

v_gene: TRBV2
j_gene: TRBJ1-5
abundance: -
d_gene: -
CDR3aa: ASTRQYSNQPQH

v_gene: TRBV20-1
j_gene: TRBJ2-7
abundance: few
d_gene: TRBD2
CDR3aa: SARSLAEAYEQY

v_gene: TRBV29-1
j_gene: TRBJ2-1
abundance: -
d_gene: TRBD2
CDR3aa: SVEFSGGGNEQF

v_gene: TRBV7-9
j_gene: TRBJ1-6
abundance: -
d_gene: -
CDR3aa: ASSLGAAGSNSPLH

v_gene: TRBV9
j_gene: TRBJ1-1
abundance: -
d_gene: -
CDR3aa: ASSVERGTEAF

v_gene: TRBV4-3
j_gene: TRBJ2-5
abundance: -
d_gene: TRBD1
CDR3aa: ASSQETGTLSYGQY